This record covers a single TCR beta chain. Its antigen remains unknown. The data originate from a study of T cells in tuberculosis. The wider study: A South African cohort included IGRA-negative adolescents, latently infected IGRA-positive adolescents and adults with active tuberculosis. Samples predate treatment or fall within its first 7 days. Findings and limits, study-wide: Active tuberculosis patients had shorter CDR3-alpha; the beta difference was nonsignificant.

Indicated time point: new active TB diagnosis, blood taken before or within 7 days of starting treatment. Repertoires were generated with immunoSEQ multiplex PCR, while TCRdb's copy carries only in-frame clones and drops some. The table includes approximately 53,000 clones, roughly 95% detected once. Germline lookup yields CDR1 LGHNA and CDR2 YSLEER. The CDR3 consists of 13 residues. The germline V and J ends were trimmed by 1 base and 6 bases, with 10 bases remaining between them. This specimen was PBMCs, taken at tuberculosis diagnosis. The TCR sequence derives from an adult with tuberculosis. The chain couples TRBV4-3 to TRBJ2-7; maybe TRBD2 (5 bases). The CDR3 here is CASSQVPGSEQYF. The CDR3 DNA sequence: TGCGCCAGCAGCCAAGTACCGGGGAGCGAGCAGTACTTC.